This is a list of T cell receptor beta chains from one sample in a study of T cells in Graves' hyperthyroidism and ophthalmopathy. TCRdb ran MiXCR on the multiplex PCR reads and lists one entry per CDR3 protein. Among over 350,000 distinct CDR3 sequences listed, roughly 15% were seen once. Specimen: blood. The receptors stem from a man aged 18 to 29 with Graves' ophthalmopathy. Each CDR3 is given with its conserved first and last residue. D genes are given only for firm matches. Clone size is shown for a subset of rows, as once, few, many or a class of expanded clone.

j_call v_call clone_size d_call cdr3_nt cdr3_aa
TRBJ1-2 TRBV7-8 many - TGTGCCAGCAGCCCCGCCGGGGAAGGGAACTATGGCTACACCTTC CASSPAGEGNYGYTF
TRBJ2-1 TRBV7-3 - - TGTGCCAGCAGCTTAAGCTTCGGCACCTACGAGCAGTTCTTC CASSLSFGTYEQFF
TRBJ1-6 TRBV5-8 - TRBD1 TGTGCCGGCAGCCGACAGGGGTATAATTCACCCCTCCACTTT CAGSRQGYNSPLHF
TRBJ1-1 TRBV27 many - TGTGCCAGAAGTTGCACTGAAGCTTTCTTT CARSCTEAFF
TRBJ2-3 TRBV29-1 many TRBD1 TGCAGCCTAGACAGGGGGCCCACAGATACGCAGTATTTT CSLDRGPTDTQYF
TRBJ2-2 TRBV10-1 few - TGCGCCAGCAGTGAGTTTCTGGTTGGCGGGGAGCTGTTTTTT CASSEFLVGGELFF
TRBJ2-1 TRBV5-1 many - TGCGCCAGCAGTGGGGGCAGGAATTACAATGAGCAGTTCTTC CASSGGRNYNEQFF
TRBJ1-1 TRBV30 many - TGTGCCTGGAGTGTAGGCCCCAGGGTGAACACTGAAGCTTTCTTT CAWSVGPRVNTEAFF
TRBJ2-7 TRBV20-1 many - TGCAGTGCTAGGCGGTACTACGAGCAGTACTTC CSARRYYEQYF
TRBJ2-5 TRBV5-6 few - TGTGCCAGCAGCTTGGCGCAGGGGCAAGAGACCCAGTACTTC CASSLAQGQETQYF
TRBJ2-5 TRBV30 many - TGTGCCTGCCCCTTACATGGGACCCAGTACTTC CACPLHGTQYF
TRBJ1-2 TRBV11-2 many TRBD1 TGTGCCAGCAGCTTGAATGGACAGGGAAGCTATGGCTACACCTTC CASSLNGQGSYGYTF
TRBJ1-4 TRBV5-1 many TRBD1 TGCGCCAGCAGCTTTACAGGGGGTACAAATGAAAAACTGTTTTTT CASSFTGGTNEKLFF
TRBJ2-5 TRBV12-3/TRBV12-4 many - TGTGCCAGCAGTTATTTCGACAGAGAAGAGACCCAGTACTTC CASSYFDREETQYF
TRBJ2-5 TRBV6-6 many - TGTGCCAGCAGTTACGGCGGGAACTTATACCAAGAGACCCAGTACTTC CASSYGGNLYQETQYF
TRBJ2-7 TRBV6-1 many TRBD1 TGTGCCAGCAGTGGCACGGGGGGACAGGGGGGCCTGTACGAGCAGTACTTC CASSGTGGQGGLYEQYF